The sequence of this T cell receptor (beta chain) was determined in a study of early T cells in non-severe SARS-CoV-2 infection. TCRdb redid the calling of the 5' RACE reads with MiXCR, one entry per CDR3 protein. The table lists some 60,000 distinct CDR3 sequences, roughly 8.8% of them singletons. CDR3 length: 13 residues. Germline V gene lookup returns CDR1 SGDLS and CDR2 YYNGEE. The germline V and J ends were trimmed by 3 bases and 2 bases, with 6 bases remaining between them. The clonotype originates from an adult who was a healthcare worker with PCR-confirmed SARS-CoV-2 infection or an uninfected control (not recorded which). The sequenced sample was whole blood. The genes are TRBV9 and TRBJ2-1; D unresolved. CDR3 residues: CASSERPYNEQFF. DNA for the CDR3: TGTGCCAGCAGCGAGCGCCCCTACAATGAGCAGTTCTTC.